This T cell receptor beta chain appears in the sequencing data of a study of TIL therapy for anti-PD-1-resistant metastatic lung cancer. The sample's time point: pre-treatment sample, taken before nivolumab and TIL therapy. The CDR3 extends over 15 amino acids. Losses at the gene ends were 4 bases for V and 1 base for J; bases not matched to a gene: 4. Germline V gene data show CDR1 as SGHTA and CDR2 as FQGNSA. The immunoSEQ assay was v3. TCRdb's table, derived via immunoSEQ multiplex PCR, lists solely in-frame clones and lacks some. The sample lists about 59,000 clones; over 75% were seen once. Sequenced material: blood, taken at baseline. V and J are TRBV7-2 and TRBJ2-3, with 8 bases matching TRBD2. The receptor was isolated from a person aged 25 to 80 with non-small cell lung cancer. This CDR3 is CASSSRLARTDTQYF. The CDR3 DNA is TGTGCCAGCAGCTCCCGACTAGCGCGCACAGATACGCAGTATTTT.